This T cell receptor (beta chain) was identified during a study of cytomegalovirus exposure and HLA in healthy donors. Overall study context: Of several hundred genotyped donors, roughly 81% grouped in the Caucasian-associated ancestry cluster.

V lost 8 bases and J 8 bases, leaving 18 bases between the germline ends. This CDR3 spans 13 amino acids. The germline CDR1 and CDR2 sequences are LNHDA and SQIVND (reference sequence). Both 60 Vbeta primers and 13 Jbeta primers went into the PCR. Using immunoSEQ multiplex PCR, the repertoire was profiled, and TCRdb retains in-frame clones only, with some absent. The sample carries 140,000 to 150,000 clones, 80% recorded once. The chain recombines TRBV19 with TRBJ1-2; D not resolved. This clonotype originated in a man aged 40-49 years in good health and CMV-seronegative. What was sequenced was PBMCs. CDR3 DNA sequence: TGTGCCAGTTCTCGGGGTGGGGAAGGAGGCTACACCTTC. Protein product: CASSRGGEGGYTF.